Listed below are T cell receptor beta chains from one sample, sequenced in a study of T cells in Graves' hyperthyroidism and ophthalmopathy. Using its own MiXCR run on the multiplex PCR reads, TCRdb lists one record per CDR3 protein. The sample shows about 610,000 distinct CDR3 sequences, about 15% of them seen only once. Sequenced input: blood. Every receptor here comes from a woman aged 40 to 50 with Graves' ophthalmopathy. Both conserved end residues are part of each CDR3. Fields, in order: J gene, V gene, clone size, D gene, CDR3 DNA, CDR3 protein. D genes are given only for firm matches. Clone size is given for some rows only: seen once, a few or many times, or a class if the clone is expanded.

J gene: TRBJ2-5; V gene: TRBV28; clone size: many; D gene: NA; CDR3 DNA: TGTGCCAGCAGTTTAAACACAGGAGAGACCCAGTACTTC; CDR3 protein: CASSLNTGETQYF
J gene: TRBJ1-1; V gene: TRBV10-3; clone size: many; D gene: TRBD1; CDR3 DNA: TGTGCCATCAGGGGGACAGGGATGTACACTGAAGCTTTCTTT; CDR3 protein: CAIRGTGMYTEAFF
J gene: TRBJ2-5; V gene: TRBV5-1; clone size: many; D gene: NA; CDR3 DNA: TGCGCCAGCAGCTTGCGGAGGGACGGAGAGACCCAGTACTTC; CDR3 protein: CASSLRRDGETQYF
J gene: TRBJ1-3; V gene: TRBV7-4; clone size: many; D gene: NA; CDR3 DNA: TGTGCCAGCACCATTCGGGCATCTGACGGAAACACCATATATTTT; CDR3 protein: CASTIRASDGNTIYF
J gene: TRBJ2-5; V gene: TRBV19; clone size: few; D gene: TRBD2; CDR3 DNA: TGTGCCAGTAGTATCGGCGGGAGCGGGACGAGGGCCCAGTACTTC; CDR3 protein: CASSIGGSGTRAQYF
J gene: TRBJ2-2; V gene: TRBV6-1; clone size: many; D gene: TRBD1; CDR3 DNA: TGTGCCAGCAGTAAAGCCTGGACAGGCCCCGGGGAGCTGTTTTTT; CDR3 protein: CASSKAWTGPGELFF
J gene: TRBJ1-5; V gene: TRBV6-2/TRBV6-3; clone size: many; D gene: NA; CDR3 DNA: TGTGCCAGCAGTTACGAGGGGACCCGCCATTTT; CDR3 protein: CASSYEGTRHF
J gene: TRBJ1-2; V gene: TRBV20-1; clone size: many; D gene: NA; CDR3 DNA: TGCAGTGCTAGAGAATCCGACGGATATGGCTACACCTTC; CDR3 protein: CSARESDGYGYTF
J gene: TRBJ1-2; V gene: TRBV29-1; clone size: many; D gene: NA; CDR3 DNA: TGCAGCGTTGGAAACCGGGACCCAAGAGGAGGCTACACCTTC; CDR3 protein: CSVGNRDPRGGYTF
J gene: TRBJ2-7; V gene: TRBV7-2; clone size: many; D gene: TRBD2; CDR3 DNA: TGTGCCAGCAGCTTAATCCTAGCGGGAGCCTACGAGCAGTACTTC; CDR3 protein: CASSLILAGAYEQYF
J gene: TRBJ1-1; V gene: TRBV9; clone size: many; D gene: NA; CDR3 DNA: TGTGCCAGCAGCGATCCCGGGGCTAACACTGAAGCTTTCTTT; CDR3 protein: CASSDPGANTEAFF
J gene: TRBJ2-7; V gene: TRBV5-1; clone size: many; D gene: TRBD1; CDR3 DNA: TGCGCCAGCAGCTTAACAGGGGTGGCGGAGCAGTACTTC; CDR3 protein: CASSLTGVAEQYF
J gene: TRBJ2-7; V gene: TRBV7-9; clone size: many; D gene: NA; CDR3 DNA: TGTGCCAGCAGCTCGGGACACGGTCCCTACGAGCAGTACTTC; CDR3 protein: CASSSGHGPYEQYF
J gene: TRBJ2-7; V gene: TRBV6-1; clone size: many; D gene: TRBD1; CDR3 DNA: TGTGCCAGCAGTGCCGGGACAGAAACCTACGAGCAGTACTTC; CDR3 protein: CASSAGTETYEQYF
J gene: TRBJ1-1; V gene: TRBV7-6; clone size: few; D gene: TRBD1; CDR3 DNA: TGTGCCAGCAGCTCAAGGGACAGGCTGAACACTGAAGCTTTCTTT; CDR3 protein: CASSSRDRLNTEAFF
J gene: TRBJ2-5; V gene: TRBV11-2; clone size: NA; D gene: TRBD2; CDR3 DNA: TGTGCCAGCAGGCCGAAAGGCTTTGCGGGAGGTTTTGGGACCCAGTACTTC; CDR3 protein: CASRPKGFAGGFGTQYF
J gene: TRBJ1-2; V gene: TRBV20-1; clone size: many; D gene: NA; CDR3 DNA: TGCAGTGCTAGAGAAAAGGGAGATGGCTACACCTTC; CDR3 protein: CSAREKGDGYTF
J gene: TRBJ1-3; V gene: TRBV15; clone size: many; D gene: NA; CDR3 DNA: TGTGCCACCAGCAGAGGAGCCGGAAACACCATATATTTT; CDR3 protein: CATSRGAGNTIYF